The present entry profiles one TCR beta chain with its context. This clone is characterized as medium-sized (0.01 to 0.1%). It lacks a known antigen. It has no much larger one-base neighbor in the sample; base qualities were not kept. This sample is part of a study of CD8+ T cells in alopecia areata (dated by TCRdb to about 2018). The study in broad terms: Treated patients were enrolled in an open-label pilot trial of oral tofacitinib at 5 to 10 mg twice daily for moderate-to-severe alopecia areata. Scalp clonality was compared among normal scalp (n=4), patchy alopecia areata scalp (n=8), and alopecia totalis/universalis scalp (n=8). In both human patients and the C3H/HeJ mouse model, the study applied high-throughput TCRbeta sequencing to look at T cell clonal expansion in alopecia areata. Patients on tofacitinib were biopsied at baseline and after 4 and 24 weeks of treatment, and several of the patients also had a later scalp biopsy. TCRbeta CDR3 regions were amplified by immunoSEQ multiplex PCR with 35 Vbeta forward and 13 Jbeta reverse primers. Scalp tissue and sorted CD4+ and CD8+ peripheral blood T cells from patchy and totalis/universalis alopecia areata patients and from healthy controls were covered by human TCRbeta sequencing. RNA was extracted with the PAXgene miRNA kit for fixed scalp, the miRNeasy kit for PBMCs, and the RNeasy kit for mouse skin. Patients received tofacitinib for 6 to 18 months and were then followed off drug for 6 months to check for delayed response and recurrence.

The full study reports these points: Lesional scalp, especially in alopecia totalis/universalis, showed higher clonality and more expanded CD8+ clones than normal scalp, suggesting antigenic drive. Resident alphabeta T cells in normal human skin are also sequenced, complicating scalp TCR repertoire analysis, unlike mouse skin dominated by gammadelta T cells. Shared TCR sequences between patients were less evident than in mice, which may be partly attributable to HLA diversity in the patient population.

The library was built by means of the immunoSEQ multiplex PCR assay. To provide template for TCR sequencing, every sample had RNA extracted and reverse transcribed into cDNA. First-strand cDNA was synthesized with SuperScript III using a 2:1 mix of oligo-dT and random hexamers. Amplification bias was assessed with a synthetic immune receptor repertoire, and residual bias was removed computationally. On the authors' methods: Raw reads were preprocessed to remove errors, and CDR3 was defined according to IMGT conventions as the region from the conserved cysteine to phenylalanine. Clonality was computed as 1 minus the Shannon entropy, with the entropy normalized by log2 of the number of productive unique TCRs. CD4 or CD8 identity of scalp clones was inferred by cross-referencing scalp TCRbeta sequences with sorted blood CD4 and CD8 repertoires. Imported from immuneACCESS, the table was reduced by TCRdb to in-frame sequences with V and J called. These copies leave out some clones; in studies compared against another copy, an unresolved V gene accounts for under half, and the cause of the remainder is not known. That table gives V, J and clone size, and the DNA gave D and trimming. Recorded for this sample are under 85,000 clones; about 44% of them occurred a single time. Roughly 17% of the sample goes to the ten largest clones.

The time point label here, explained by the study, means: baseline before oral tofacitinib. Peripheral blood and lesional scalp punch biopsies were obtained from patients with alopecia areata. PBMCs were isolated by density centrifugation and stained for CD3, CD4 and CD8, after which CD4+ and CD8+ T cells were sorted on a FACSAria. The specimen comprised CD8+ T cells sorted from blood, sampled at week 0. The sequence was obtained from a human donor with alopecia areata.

For the CDR3, the sequence is CASSEEGTAHYEQYF. The sequence in DNA is TGTGCCAGCAGTGAGGAAGGGACCGCCCATTACGAGCAGTACTTC. This sequence uses TRBV2 and TRBJ2-7; the D region is possibly TRBD1 or TRBD2, each matching across 5 bases. Deletion took 3 bases off V and 4 bases off J, with a span of 16 bases between the germline ends. As encoded in the germline V gene, CDR1 is SNHLY while CDR2 is FYNNEI. Inclusive of the bounding cysteine and phenylalanine, the CDR3 is 15 residues long. Kept here is only the CDR3 DNA, which spans 45 bases and is read in frame from base 1. Where the CDR3 stops, the reference TRBV2 and TRBJ2-7 genes take over; the full variable domain is EPEVTQTPSHQVTQMGQEVILRCVPISNHLYFYWYRQILGQKVEFLVSFYNNEISEKSEIFDDQFSVERPDGSNFTLKIRSTKLEDSAMYFCASSEEGTAHYEQYFGPGTRLTVT.